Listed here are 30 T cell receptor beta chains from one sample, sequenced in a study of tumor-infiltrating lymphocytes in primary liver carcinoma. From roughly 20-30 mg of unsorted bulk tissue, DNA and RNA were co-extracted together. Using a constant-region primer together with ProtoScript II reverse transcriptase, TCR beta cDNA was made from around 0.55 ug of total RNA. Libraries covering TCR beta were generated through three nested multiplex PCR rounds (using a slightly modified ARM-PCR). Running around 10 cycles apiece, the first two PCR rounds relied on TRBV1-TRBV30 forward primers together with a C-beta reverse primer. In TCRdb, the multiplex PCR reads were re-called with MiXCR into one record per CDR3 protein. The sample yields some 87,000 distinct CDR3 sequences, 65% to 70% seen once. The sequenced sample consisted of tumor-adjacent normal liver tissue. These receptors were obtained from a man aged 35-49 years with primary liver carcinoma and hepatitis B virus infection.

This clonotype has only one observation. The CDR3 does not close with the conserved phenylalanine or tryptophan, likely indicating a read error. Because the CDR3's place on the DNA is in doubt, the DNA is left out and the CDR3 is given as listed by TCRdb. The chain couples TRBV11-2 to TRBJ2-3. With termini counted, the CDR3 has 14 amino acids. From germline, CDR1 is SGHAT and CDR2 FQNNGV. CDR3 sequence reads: CASSPRLASDTLYS.

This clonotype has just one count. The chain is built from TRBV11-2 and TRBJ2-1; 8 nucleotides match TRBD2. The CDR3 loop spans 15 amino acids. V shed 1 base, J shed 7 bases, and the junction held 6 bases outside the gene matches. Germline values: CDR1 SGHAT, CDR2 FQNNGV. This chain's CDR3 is CASSLGAGDHNEQFF. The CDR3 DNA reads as TGTGCCAGCAGCTTAGGAGCGGGGGATCATAATGAGCAGTTCTTC.

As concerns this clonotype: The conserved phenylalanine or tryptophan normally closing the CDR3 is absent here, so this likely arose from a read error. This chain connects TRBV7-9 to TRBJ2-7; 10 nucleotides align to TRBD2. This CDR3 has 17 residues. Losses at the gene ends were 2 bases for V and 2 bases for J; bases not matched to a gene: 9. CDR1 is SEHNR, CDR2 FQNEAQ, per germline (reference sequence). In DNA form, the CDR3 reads TGTGCCAGCAGCTTACTGGCTAGCGGGAGCCCCACCTACGAGCAGTACTTA. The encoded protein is CASSLLASGSPTYEQYL.

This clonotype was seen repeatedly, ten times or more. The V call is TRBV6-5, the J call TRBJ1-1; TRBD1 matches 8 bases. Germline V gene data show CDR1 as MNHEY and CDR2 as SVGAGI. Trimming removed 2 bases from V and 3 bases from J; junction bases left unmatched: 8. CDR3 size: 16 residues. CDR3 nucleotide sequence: TGTGCCAGCAGTTACCGGGACAGGCCTTTGGACACTGAAGCTTTCTTT. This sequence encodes CASSYRDRPLDTEAFF.

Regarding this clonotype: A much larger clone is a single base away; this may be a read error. The CDR3 bases are TGTGCCAGCAGACTCGGGGCAGGGGCGGGCAATCAGCCCCAGCATTTT. Translation: CASRLGAGAGNQPQHF. The V call is TRBV6-1, the J call TRBJ1-5; D is possibly TRBD1 (6 bases). Germline CDR1 is MNHNS and CDR2 is SASEGT. The CDR3 has 16 residues. The V gene lost 6 bases and the J gene lost 2 bases, with 17 bases spanning the gap.

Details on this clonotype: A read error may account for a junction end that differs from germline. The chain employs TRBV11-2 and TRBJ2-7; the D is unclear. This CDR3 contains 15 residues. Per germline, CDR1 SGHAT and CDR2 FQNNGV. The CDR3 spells CASSLSVGISYGQYF. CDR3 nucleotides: TGCGCCAGCAGCCTATCTGTGGGGATATCCTACGGGCAATACTTC.

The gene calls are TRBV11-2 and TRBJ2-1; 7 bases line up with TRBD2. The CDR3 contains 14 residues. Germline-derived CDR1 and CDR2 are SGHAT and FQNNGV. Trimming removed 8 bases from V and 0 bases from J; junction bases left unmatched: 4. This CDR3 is CASGGGGSYNEQFF. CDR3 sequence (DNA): TGTGCCAGCGGGGGGGGGGGCTCCTACAATGAGCAGTTCTTC.

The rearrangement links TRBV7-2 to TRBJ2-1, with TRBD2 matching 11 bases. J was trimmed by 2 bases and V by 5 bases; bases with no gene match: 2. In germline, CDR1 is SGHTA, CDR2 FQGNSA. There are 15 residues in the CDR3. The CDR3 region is CASSQGLAAYNEQFF. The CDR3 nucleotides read TGTGCCAGCAGCCAGGGACTAGCGGCCTACAATGAGCAGTTCTTC.

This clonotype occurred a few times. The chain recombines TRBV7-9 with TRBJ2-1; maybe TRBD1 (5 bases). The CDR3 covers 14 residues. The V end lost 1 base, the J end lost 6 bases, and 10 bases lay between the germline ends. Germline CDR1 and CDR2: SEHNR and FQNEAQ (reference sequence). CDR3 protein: CASSLGWGINEQFF. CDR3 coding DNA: TGTGCCAGCAGCTTAGGCTGGGGCATCAATGAGCAGTTCTTC.

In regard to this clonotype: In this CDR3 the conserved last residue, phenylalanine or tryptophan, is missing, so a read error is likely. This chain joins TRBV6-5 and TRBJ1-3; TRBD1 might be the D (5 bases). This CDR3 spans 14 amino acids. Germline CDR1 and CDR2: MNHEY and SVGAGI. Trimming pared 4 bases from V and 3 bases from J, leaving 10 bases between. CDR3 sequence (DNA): TGTGCCAGCAGTTCTACGGGGGTTGGAAACACCATATATCTT. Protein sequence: CASSSTGVGNTIYL.

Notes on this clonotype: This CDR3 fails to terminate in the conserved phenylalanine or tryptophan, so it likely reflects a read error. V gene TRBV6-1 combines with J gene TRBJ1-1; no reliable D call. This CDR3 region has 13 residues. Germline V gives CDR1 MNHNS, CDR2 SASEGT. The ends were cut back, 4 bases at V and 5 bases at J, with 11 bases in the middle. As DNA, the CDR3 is TGTGCCAGCAGTGTCAACATGGATACTGAAGCTTTCCTT. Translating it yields CASSVNMDTEAFL.

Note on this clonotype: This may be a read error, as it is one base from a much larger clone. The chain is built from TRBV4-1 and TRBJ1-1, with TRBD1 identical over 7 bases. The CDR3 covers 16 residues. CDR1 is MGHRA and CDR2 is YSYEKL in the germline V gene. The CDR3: CASSPSGTAMNTETFF. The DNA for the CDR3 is TGCGCCAGCAGCCCCTCCGGGACAGCCATGAACACTGAAACTTTCTTT.

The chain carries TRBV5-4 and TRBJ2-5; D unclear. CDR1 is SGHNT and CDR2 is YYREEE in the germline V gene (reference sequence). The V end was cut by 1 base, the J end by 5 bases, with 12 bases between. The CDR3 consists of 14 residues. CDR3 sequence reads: CASSLKVSLETQYF. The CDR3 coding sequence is TGTGCCAGCAGCTTGAAAGTCAGTTTGGAGACCCAGTACTTC.

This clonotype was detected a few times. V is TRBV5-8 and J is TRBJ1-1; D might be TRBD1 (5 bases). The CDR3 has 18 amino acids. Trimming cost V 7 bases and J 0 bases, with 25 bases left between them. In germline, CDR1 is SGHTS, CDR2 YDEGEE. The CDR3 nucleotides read TGTGCCAGCCACTACGCCGGACATTATACCACTATGAACACTGAAGCTTTCTTT. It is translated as CASHYAGHYTTMNTEAFF.

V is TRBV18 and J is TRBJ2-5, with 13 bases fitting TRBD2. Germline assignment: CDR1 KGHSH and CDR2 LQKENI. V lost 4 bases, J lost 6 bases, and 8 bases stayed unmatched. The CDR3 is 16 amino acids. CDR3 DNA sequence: TGTGCCAGCTCACTAAGGACTAGCGGGAGTGAGAAGACCCAGTACTTC. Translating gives CASSLRTSGSEKTQYF.

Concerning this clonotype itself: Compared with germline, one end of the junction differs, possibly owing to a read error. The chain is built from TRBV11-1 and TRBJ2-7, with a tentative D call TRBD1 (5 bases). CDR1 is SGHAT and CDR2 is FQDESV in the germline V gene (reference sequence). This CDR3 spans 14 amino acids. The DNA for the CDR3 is TGTGCCTCCAGCCCCTCCCAGGGTTCCTGCGAGCAGTACTTC. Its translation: CASSPSQGSCEQYF.

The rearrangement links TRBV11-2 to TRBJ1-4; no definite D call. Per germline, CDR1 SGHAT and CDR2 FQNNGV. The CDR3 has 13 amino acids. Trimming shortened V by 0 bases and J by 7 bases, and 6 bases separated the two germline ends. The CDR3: CASSLEPSEKLFF. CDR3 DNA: TGTGCCAGCAGCTTAGAACCGAGTGAAAAACTGTTTTTT.

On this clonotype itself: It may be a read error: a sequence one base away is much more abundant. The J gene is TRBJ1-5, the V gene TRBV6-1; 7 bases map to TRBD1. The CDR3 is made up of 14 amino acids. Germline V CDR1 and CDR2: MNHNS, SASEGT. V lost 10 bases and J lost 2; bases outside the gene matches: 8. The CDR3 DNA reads TGTGCCAACAGGCCCGGGACAGGCAATCAGCCCCAGCATTTT. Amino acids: CANRPGTGNQPQHF.

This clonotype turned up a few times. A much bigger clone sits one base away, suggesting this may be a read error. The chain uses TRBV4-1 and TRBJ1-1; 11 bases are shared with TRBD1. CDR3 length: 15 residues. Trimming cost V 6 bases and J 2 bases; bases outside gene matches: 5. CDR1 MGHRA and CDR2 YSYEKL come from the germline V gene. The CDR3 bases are TGCGCCAGCAGGCCTGGACAGGGGGCAAACACTGAAGCTTTCTTT. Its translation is CASRPGQGANTEAFF.

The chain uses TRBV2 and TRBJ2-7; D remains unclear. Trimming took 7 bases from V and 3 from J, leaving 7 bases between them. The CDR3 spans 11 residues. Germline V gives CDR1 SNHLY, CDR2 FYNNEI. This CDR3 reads CASKRLYEQYF. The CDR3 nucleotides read TGTGCCAGCAAGCGACTCTACGAGCAGTACTTC.

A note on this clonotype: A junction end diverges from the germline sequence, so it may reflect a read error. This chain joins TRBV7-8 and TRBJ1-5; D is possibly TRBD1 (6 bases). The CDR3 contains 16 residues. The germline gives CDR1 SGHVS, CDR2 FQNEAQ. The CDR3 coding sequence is TGTGCCAGTAGCTTAGGCAGAGGGGGGATCAATCAGCCCCAGCATTTT. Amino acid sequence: CASSLGRGGINQPQHF.

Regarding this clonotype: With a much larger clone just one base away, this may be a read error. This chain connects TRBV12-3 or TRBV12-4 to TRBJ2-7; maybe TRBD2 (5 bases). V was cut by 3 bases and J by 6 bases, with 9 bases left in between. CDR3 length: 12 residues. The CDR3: CASSLVGSEQYF. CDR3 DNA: TGTGCCAGCAGTTTGGTAGGGAGCGAGCAGTACTTC.

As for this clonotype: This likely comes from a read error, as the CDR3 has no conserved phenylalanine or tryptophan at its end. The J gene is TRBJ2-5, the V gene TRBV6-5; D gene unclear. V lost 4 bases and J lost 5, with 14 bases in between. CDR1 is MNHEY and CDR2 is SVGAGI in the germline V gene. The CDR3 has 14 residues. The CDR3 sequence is CASSLVSPAETQYL. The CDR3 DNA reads TGTGCCAGCAGTTTGGTATCTCCGGCGGAGACCCAGTACTTA.

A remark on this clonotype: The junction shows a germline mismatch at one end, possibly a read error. The DNA for the CDR3 is TGTGCAAGCAGTGGAAGGTACGCAGATGGCTACACCTTC. It yields the protein CASSGRYADGYTF. V gene TRBV6-1 combines with J gene TRBJ1-2; no clear D gene. This CDR3 has 13 amino acids. CDR1 MNHNS and CDR2 SASEGT come from the germline V gene.

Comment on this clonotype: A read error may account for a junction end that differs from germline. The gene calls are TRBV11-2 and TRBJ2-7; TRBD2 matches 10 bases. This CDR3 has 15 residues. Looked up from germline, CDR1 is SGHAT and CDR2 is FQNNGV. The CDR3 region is CACSLSRTSGYEQYF. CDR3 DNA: TGTGCCTGCAGCCTCTCCAGGACTAGCGGCTACGAACAGTACTTC.

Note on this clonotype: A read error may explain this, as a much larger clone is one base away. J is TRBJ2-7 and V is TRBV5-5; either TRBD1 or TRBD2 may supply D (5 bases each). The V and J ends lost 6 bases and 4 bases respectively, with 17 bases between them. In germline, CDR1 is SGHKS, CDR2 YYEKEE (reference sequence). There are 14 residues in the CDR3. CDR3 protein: CASNSRDGSYEQYF. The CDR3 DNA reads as TGTGCCAGCAACTCCCGGGACGGGTCATACGAGCAGTACTTC.

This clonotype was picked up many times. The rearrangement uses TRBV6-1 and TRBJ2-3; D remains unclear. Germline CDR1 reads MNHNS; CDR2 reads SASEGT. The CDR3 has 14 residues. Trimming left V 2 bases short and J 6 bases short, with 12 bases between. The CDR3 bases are TGTGCCAGCAGTGAACGGGTTTTCATTGATACGCAGTATTTT. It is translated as CASSERVFIDTQYF.

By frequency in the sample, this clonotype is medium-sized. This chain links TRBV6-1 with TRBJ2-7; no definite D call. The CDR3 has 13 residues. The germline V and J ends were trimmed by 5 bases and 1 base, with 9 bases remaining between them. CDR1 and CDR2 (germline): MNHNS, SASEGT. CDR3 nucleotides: TGTGCCAGCAGTCTCGATGAATCCTACGAGCAGTACTTC. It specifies CASSLDESYEQYF.

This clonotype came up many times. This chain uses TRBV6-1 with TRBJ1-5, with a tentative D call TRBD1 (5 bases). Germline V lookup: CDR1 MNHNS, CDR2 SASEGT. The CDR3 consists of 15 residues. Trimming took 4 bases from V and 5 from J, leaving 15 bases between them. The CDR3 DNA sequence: TGTGCCAGCAGTGGGGGGTGGACAATCGATCAGCCCCAGCATTTT. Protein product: CASSGGWTIDQPQHF.

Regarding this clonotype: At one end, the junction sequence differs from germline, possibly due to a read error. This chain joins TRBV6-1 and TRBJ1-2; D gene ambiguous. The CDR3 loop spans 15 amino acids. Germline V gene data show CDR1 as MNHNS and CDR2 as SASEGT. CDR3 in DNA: TGTGCCAGCATGCTCAGACGTACCTCTAACTATGGCTACAGCTTC. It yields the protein CASMLRRTSNYGYSF.